Listed here are 4 T cell receptor beta chains from one sample, sequenced in a study of blood T cell repertoires in COVID-19. Here immunoSEQ multiplex PCR was the method, and the copy in TCRdb shows in-frame clones only, minus some. The data contain about 400,000 clones, 89% of them singletons. The source material was peripheral blood. The receptors derive from a man aged 40-55 years with acute or convalescent COVID-19.

The rearrangement joins TRBV2 to TRBJ1-2; no reliable D call. Trimming left V 3 bases short and J 8 bases short, with 10 bases between. The CDR3 spans 12 residues. Germline V gene sequence: CDR1 SNHLY, CDR2 FYNNEI. The CDR3 reads CASSDVEAGYTF. Here the CDR3 DNA reads TGTGCCAGCAGTGATGTCGAGGCCGGCTACACCTTC.

CDR3 residues: CASSQWARGGQETQYF. CDR3 bases: TGTGCCAGCAGCCAATGGGCGCGGGGGGGCCAAGAGACCCAGTACTTC. V is TRBV28 and J is TRBJ2-5; 9 bases line up with TRBD2. The CDR3 covers 16 residues. Germline V gives CDR1 MDHEN, CDR2 SYDVKM. The ends lost 6 bases at V and 1 base at J; junction bases unmatched: 9.

The J gene is TRBJ1-5, the V gene TRBV18; D is possibly TRBD1 (6 bases). Germline V gene lookup returns CDR1 KGHSH and CDR2 LQKENI. The CDR3 length is 14 residues. V dropped 3 bases and J dropped 7 bases, with 13 bases sitting between them. The CDR3 loop reads CASSPYRERQPQHF. DNA for the CDR3: TGTGCCAGCTCACCCTACAGGGAAAGGCAGCCCCAGCATTTT.

The genes are TRBV27 and TRBJ2-7; D is ambiguous. The CDR3 has 14 amino acids. V was cut by 2 bases and J by 2 bases, with 10 bases left in between. CDR1 MNHEY and CDR2 SMNVEV come from the germline V gene (reference sequence). This chain's CDR3 is CASSLTWRAYEQYF. CDR3 sequence (DNA): TGTGCCAGCAGTTTAACTTGGAGAGCCTACGAGCAGTACTTC.